Shown below are 3 T cell receptor beta chains from a single sample sequenced in a study of OX40 agonist ivuxolimab in advanced cancers. Libraries were prepared by immunoSEQ multiplex PCR; TCRdb keeps only in-frame clonotypes and omits some of them. Counted here are about 76,000 clones, around 90% occurring once; the ten biggest clones make up under 3%. The specimen comprised CD4+ or CD8+ T cells sorted from blood, sampled in a trial of the OX40 agonist ivuxolimab. Source of these receptors: an adult with an advanced solid tumor such as melanoma, head and neck, liver or kidney cancer.

The rearrangement links TRBV28 to TRBJ2-4; D unclear. The V end was cut by 6 bases, the J end by 0 bases, with 15 bases between. The CDR3 contains 16 residues. Per the germline V gene, CDR1 is MDHEN and CDR2 is SYDVKM. CDR3 protein: CASSGIQPLAKNIQYF. The CDR3 coding sequence is TGTGCCAGCAGCGGTATACAGCCTCTAGCCAAAAACATTCAGTACTTC.

The chain uses TRBV18 and TRBJ1-3, with 8 bases fitting TRBD1. Germline V CDR1 and CDR2: KGHSH, LQKENI. Losses at the gene ends were 3 bases for V and 3 bases for J; bases not matched to a gene: 4. CDR3 size: 15 residues. This CDR3 is CASSPQGAYGNTIYF. The DNA for the CDR3 is TGTGCCAGCTCACCTCAGGGGGCGTATGGAAACACCATATATTTT.

This clone came up a few times. The chain joins TRBV7-9 to TRBJ1-2; unclear D gene. CDR1 SEHNR and CDR2 FQNEAQ come from the germline V gene (reference sequence). The CDR3 is 14 amino acids. Trimming left V 5 bases short and J 6 bases short, with 16 bases between. The CDR3 spells CASSPTFDTNGYTF. In DNA form, the CDR3 reads TGTGCCAGCAGCCCGACTTTTGACACCAATGGCTACACCTTC.